This T cell receptor beta chain was obtained from a study of CDR3 diversity in severe acne. The CDR3 is made up of 13 amino acids. CDR1 is SGHTA and CDR2 is FQGNSA in the germline V gene. Trimming took 11 bases from V and 7 from J; bases not matched to a gene: 7. MiXCR, applied by TCRdb to the PCR reads, yields one record per CDR3 protein. The sample lists fewer than 90,000 distinct CDR3 sequences, around 54% occurring once. The TCR originated in a male donor with severe acne vulgaris. Material for sequencing was blood. The chain carries TRBV7-2 and TRBJ2-1; 11 nucleotides align to TRBD2. CDR3 sequence reads: CAWTSGPQNEQFF. CDR3 DNA: TGTGCCTGGACTAGCGGGCCTCAGAATGAGCAGTTCTTC.